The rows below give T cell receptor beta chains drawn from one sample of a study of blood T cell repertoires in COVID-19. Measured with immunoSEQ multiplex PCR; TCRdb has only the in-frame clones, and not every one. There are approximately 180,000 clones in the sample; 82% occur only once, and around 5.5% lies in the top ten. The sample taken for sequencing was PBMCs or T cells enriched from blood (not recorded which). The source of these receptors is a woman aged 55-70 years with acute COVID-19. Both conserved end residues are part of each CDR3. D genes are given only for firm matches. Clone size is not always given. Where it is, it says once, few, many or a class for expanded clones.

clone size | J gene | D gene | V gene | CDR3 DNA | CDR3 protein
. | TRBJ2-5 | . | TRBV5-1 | TGCGCCAGCAGCTTGGTACAGGTAGCAGGGGAGACCCAGTACTTC | CASSLVQVAGETQYF
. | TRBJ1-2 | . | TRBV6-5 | TGTGCCAGCAGTTACTCCCAGGCCTTTAACTATGGCTACACCTTC | CASSYSQAFNYGYTF
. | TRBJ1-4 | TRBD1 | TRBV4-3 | TGCGCCAGCAGCCGAAAACGACAGGGGTGGAAACTGTTTTTT | CASSRKRQGWKLFF
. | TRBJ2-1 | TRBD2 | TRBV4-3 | TGCGCCAGCAGCCCCGATTATAACCTAGCGGGGGCCCACAATGAGCAGTTCTTC | CASSPDYNLAGAHNEQFF
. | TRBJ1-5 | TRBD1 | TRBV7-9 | TGTGCCAGCAGCTTGACAGGGAGCAATCAGCCCCAGCATTTT | CASSLTGSNQPQHF
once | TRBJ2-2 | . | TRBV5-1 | TGCGCCAGCGGCGGGAAGGCCGGGGAGCTGTTTTTT | CASGGKAGELFF
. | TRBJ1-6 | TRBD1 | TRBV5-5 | TGTGCCAGCAGCTGGGGACAGGGCCCTAGTTCACCCCTCCACTTT | CASSWGQGPSSPLHF
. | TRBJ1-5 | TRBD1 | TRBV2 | TGTGCCAGCAACGAGGGACAGGGGTTGGCTCAGCCCCAGCATTTT | CASNEGQGLAQPQHF
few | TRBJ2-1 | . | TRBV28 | TGTGCCAGCAGGGGAGAACCCCGGGGTGAGCAGTTCTTC | CASRGEPRGEQFF
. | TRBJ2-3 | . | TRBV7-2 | TGTGCCAGCAGCTTGGGCAGGGAAGCGGATACGCAGTATTTT | CASSLGREADTQYF
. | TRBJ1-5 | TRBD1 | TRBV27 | TGTGCCAGCAGTTGGGGACAGGGTAATCAGCCCCAGCATTTT | CASSWGQGNQPQHF
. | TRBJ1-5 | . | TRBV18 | TGTGCCAGCTCACCAATCGGGTTCCGGGGATCTCAGCCCCAGCATTTT | CASSPIGFRGSQPQHF
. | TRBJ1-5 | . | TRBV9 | TGTGCCAGCAGCGTAGACGGGACAATAAGTCAGCCCCAGCATTTT | CASSVDGTISQPQHF
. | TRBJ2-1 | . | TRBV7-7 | TGTGCCAGCAGCTTAGCGGGGGGATACAATGAGCAGTTCTTC | CASSLAGGYNEQFF
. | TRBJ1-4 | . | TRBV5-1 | TGCGCCAGCAGCTTGGCCGGGGGACCATATGAAAAACTGTTTTTT | CASSLAGGPYEKLFF
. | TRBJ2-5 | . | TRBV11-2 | TGTGCCAGCAGCTTAGAAAGGTCGGGCCAAGAGACCCAGTACTTC | CASSLERSGQETQYF
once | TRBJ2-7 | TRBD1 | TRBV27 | TGTGCCAGCAGTTCGCCGGGACAGGGATGGGGCGAGCAGTACTTC | CASSSPGQGWGEQYF
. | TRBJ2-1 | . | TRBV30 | TGTGCCTGGAGGGGCTGGGCCAATGAGCAGTTCTTC | CAWRGWANEQFF
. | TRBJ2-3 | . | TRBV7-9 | TGTGCCAGCAGCTTAGACTATGGGACAGATACGCAGTATTTT | CASSLDYGTDTQYF
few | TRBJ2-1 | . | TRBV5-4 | TGTGCCAGCACCCAGACGGGATCACGACTTAACAATGAGCAGTTCTTC | CASTQTGSRLNNEQFF
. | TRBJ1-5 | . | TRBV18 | TGTGCCAGCTCCGCGACACTTACCAATCAGCCCCAGCATTTT | CASSATLTNQPQHF
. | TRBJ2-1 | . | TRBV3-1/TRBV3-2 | TGTGCCAGCAGCGCACGCGACAGGGGAGGGGAGCAGTTCTTC | CASSARDRGGEQFF
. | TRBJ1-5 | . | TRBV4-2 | TGTGCCAGCAGCCAAGATCTTGGCACAAATCAGCCCCAGCATTTT | CASSQDLGTNQPQHF
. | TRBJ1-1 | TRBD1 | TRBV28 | TGTGCCAGCGGGACAGGGGGGAACACTGAAGCTTTCTTT | CASGTGGNTEAFF
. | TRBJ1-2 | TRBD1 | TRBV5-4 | TGTGCCAGCAGCTTACCACAACAGGGGGCTGGCTACACCTTC | CASSLPQQGAGYTF
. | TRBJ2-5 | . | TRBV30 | TGTGCCTGGAGTGAAGGGGCGGAGACCCAGTACTTC | CAWSEGAETQYF
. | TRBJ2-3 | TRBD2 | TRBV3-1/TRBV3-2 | TGTGCCAGCAGCGGCCCCCTAGCGGGGGGGCTGAGGGGGACAGATACGCAGTATTTT | CASSGPLAGGLRGTDTQYF
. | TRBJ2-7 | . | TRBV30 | TGTGCCTGGAGTAGTATCGGGGGCTACGAGCAGTACTTC | CAWSSIGGYEQYF
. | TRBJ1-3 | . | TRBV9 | TGTGCCAGCAACTGGGGGGGTGATGGAAACACCATATATTTT | CASNWGGDGNTIYF
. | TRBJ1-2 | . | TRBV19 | TGTGCCACCGGACAGATGTATGGCTACACCTTC | CATGQMYGYTF
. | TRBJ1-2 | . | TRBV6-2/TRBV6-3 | TGTGCCAGCATCCCCGGTCTTTTCGACTACTATGGCTACACCTTC | CASIPGLFDYYGYTF
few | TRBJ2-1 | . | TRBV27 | TGTGCCAGCAAAGGTCTCGGAACAGACAATGAGCAGTTCTTC | CASKGLGTDNEQFF
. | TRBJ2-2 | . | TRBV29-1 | TGCAGCGTTGGAGCCTCCCTGGGGGGAGTCCCCGGGGAGCTGTTTTTT | CSVGASLGGVPGELFF
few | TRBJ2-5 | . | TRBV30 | TGTGCCTGGAGCCCCAGCGGAGAGACCCAGTACTTC | CAWSPSGETQYF
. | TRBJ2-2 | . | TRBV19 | TGTGCCAGTAAGGTGCGGGAGAACACCGGGGAGCTGTTTTTT | CASKVRENTGELFF
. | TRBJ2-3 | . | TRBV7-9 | TGTGCCAGCAGCGCGGGACAGAACACAGATACGCAGTATTTT | CASSAGQNTDTQYF
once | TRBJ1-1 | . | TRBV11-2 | TGTGCCAGCAGCCTAGCCCAGGACACTGAAGCTTTCTTT | CASSLAQDTEAFF
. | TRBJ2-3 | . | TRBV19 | TGTGCCAGTAGTAAGGGAGAATATACGCAGTATTTT | CASSKGEYTQYF
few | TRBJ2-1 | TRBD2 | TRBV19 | TGTGCCAGTAGTATCGGGCGGGGGGGCCCATTCTACAATGAGCAGTTCTTC | CASSIGRGGPFYNEQFF
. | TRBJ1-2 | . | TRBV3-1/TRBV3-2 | TGTGCCAGCAGCCAAGATGTAGGGGCCCACGGCTACACCTTC | CASSQDVGAHGYTF
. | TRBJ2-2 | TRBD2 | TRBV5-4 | TGTGCCAGCAGCCGCCTAGCGGGGGGGCCTGGGGAGCTGTTTTTT | CASSRLAGGPGELFF
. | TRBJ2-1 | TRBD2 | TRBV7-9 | TGTGCCAGCAGCAAACTAGCGGACACGTACAATGAGCAGTTCTTC | CASSKLADTYNEQFF
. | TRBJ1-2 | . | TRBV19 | TGTGCCAGTAAAATACCCCGCGGGGGCGGCTACACCTTC | CASKIPRGGGYTF
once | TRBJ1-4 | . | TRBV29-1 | TGCAGCGCTCTGACAGATGCCCCTGAAAAACTGTTTTTT | CSALTDAPEKLFF
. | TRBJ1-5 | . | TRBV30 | TGTGCCTGGAGTGGCGGGGGGGCGAGCAATCAGCCCCAGCATTTT | CAWSGGGASNQPQHF